This T cell receptor (beta chain) is drawn from a study of T cells in Graves' hyperthyroidism and ophthalmopathy. Patients showing uncontrolled infection, other autoimmune disease, pregnancy or lactation were ineligible. Orbital computed tomography and thyroid ultrasound, together with serum TRAb and thyroxine and clinical symptoms, were used for diagnoses. This clonotype was seen ten or more times. TCR beta CDR3 regions were amplified from RNA transcripts. HTBI primers were employed in a first-round RT-PCR of the TCR CDR3. TCRdb reanalysed the multiplex PCR reads using MiXCR and keeps one entry per CDR3 protein. The table records roughly 500,000 distinct CDR3 sequences, approximately 23% of them present only once. V lost 0 bases and J lost 6, with 12 bases in between. The CDR3 loop spans 14 amino acids. Germline CDR1 is SGHAT and CDR2 is FQNNGV.

Sequenced material: blood. The V call is TRBV11-2, the J call TRBJ2-7, with D hard to call. The TCR originated in a woman aged 70-85 years with Graves' ophthalmopathy. The CDR3 spells CASSLDLGNSEQYF. CDR3 bases: TGTGCCAGCAGCTTAGATTTGGGGAATAGCGAGCAGTACTTC.